This entry lists 27 T cell receptor delta chains sequenced from one sample in a study of gamma delta lymphoproliferative disorders and STAT genes. TCRdb fed the multiplex PCR reads into CATT to redo clone calling. The sample yields roughly 1,400 delta-chain clones, approximately 2% seen once. PBMCs from patients and controls supplied the genomic DNA for sequencing. The specimen was blood. These receptors were taken from a human donor in good health.

Relative to its sample, this clone is medium-sized (0.01 to 0.1%). It is likely a read error: a sequence one base away is far more abundant. This specimen includes other DNA sequences encoding the same CDR3. The chain combines TRDV2 with TRDJ1; 11 bases line up with TRDD3. Germline assignment: CDR1 GEAIGNYY and CDR2 EKD. The ends lost 0 bases at V and 3 bases at J; junction bases unmatched: 17. The CDR3 runs to 20 residues. CDR3 sequence (DNA): TGTGCCTGTGACACCGTGAAGAGGGTACTGGGGGATATAGTTGCCGATAAACTCATCTTT. Amino acid sequence: CACDTVKRVLGDIVADKLIF.

In this sample, this clone turned up a few times. The TCRdb protein, from a much larger clone, departs from this DNA's translation at residue 11, likely by read error; the protein shown derives from the DNA. This sequence joins TRDV1 and TRDJ1, with 10 bases lining up with TRDD3. Germline loops: CDR1 TSWWSYY, CDR2 QGS. There are 25 residues in the CDR3. J was trimmed by 0 bases and V by 5 bases; bases with no gene match: 33. CDR3 sequence reads: CALGPWDLSFPRVTGGLKYTDKLIF. The CDR3 nucleotides read TGTGCTCTTGGGCCTTGGGACCTATCCTTCCCACGGGTTACTGGGGGATTGAAGTACACCGATAAACTCATCTTT.

In regard to this clone: One base separates it from a far larger clone, so it is likely a read error. This specimen includes other DNA sequences encoding the same CDR3. J is TRDJ1 and V is TRDV2, with D hard to call. The germline gives CDR1 GEAIGNYY, CDR2 EKD. The CDR3 runs 15 residues. CDR3 sequence: CACDTVTRTTDKLIF. The CDR3 nucleotides are TGCGCCTGTGACACCGTTACTCGCACCACCGATAAACTCATCTTT.

Of note for this clone: The amino acid sequence in TCRdb belongs to a much larger clone and departs from this DNA's translation at residue 12, likely a sequencing read error; the sequence shown is translated from the DNA. The V call is TRDV1, the J call TRDJ1; D might be TRDD3 (5 bases). Trimming took 4 bases from V and 3 from J, leaving 36 bases between them. The CDR3 runs 22 residues. The V gene's germline CDR1 is TSWWSYY and CDR2 QGS. The CDR3 bases are TGTGCTCTTGGGGGGACCCTGATGGTCCTCCGATGGTGGGGCTTAGGGTCCGATAAACTCATCTTT. Translated, it gives CALGGTLMVLRWWGLGSDKLIF.

The sample holds a few counts of this clone. Since a far larger clone is one base different, this is likely a read error. Other nucleotide sequences in the sample specify the same CDR3. This rearrangement joins TRDV2 to TRDJ1; 7 nucleotides line up with TRDD3. The V gene's germline CDR1 is GEAIGNYY and CDR2 EKD. CDR3 length: 18 residues. This CDR3 reads CACDTILGSRPYTDKLIF. The DNA of the CDR3 is TGTGCCTGTGACACCATACTGGGGTCCCGCCCCTACACCGATAAGCTCATCTTT.

By share of the sample, this clone is medium-sized. The V gene lacks a call, and TRDJ1 is the J gene; the D call of TRDD3 is as the table states it, not checked on the DNA. CDR3 size: 23 residues. CDR3 residues: CASLCLPTGDTQRAVRYTDKLIF. The CDR3 region has the DNA TGTGCTTCATTGTGCCTTCCTACGGGGGATACGCAGCGGGCGGTACGGTACACCGATAAACTCATCTTT.

As regards this clone: The protein held in TCRdb is that of a much larger clone and does not match this DNA's translation at residue 4, likely because of a read error; the protein shown is translated from the DNA. The chain is built from TRDV2 and TRDJ1; TRDD3 matches at 9 bases. This CDR3 has 14 residues. CDR1 is GEAIGNYY and CDR2 is EKD in the germline V gene. Trimming cost V 5 bases and J 0 bases; bases outside gene matches: 3. The DNA for the CDR3 is TGTGCCTGTGGCTGGGGGATGTACACCGATAAACTCATCTTT. This sequence encodes CACGWGMYTDKLIF.

As to this clone: This DNA's translation differs at residue 3 from TCRdb's protein, which comes from a much larger clone; a read error is likely, and the protein shown is translated from the DNA. The chain couples TRDV2 to TRDJ1; no clear D gene. This CDR3 has 18 amino acids. Germline V CDR1 and CDR2: GEAIGNYY, EKD. DNA for the CDR3: TGTGCCTATGACACCGTCCAGTTTAGCCGGTCTTACACCGATAAACTCATCTTT. This translates into CAYDTVQFSRSYTDKLIF.

Remarks on this clone: The protein that TCRdb holds for this DNA derives from a much larger clone and differs from the translated DNA at residue 5, which likely indicates a read error; the protein shown here is translated from the DNA. The CDR3 DNA sequence: TGTGCTCTTGGGACTTGGGACCTATCCTTCCTACGGGTTACTGGGGGATTGAAGTACACCGATAAACTCATCTTT. It specifies CALGTWDLSFLRVTGGLKYTDKLIF. The chain carries TRDV1 and TRDJ1; a weak D match, TRDD3 (10 bases). Matching the DNA to germline supplied the J gene, which TCRdb does not give. Germline V lookup: CDR1 TSWWSYY, CDR2 QGS. The germline V and J ends were trimmed by 5 bases and 0 bases, with 43 bases remaining between them. The length of the CDR3 is 25 residues.

About this clone itself: A read error likely explains why the TCRdb protein, taken from a much larger clone, differs from this DNA's translation at residue 13; the protein shown is translated from the DNA. J is TRDJ3 and V is TRDV2; the match to TRDD3 covers 7 bases. V was clipped by 1 base and J by 0 bases; unmatched bases: 17. The CDR3 runs 22 residues. Germline V gives CDR1 GEAIGNYY, CDR2 EKD. The chain's CDR3 is CACDTVGDISLWNSWDTRQMFF. CDR3 nucleotide sequence: TGTGCCTGTGACACTGTAGGGGATATATCGCTATGGAACTCCTGGGACACCCGACAGATGTTTTTC.

A word on this clone: With only one base between it and a far larger clone, this is likely a read error. It is unclear where the CDR3 begins or ends on the DNA, so no DNA is shown, and the CDR3 is as TCRdb lists it. J is TRDJ1 and V is TRDV2; TRDD3 is taken as the D call from the table, unchecked against the DNA. The germline V gene encodes CDR1 GEAIGNYY and CDR2 EKD. The CDR3 region is 17 residues in length, termini included. CDR3 in amino acids: CACDTVGGGSYTDKLIF.

This clone showed up just a few times. TCRdb records a much larger clone's protein for this DNA, with a difference at residue 14 that likely arises from a read error; the protein given is the translation of the DNA. The chain carries TRDV1 and TRDJ1, with unresolved D. Germline V gene lookup returns CDR1 TSWWSYY and CDR2 QGS. CDR3 length: 22 residues. The V gene lost 4 bases and the J gene lost 0 bases, with 33 bases spanning the gap. The CDR3 sequence is CALGALPRSSPRVAVYTDKLIF. In DNA form, the CDR3 reads TGTGCTCTTGGGGCACTGCCTCGTTCGTCTCCCCGGGTGGCTGTGTACACCGATAAACTCATCTTT.

The table lists this clone with a few counts. Other DNA sequences in this sample translate to the same CDR3. V gene TRDV2 combines with J gene TRDJ1, with 13 positions matching TRDD3. V trimming: 5 bases; J trimming: 8 bases; junction bases outside the gene matches: 10. Germline values: CDR1 GEAIGNYY, CDR2 EKD. This CDR3 has 15 amino acids. The CDR3 DNA is TGTGCCTGTGCCTTGTACTGGGGGATACGCTTGAAACTCATCTTT. Its translation is CACALYWGIRLKLIF.

Concerning this clone itself: A far bigger clonotype differs at one base, so this is likely a read error. DNA for the CDR3: TGTGCCTGTGACTCCCCCCATACTGGGGGACAGAGCTCCTGGGGCACCCGACAGATGTTTTTC. It specifies CACDSPHTGGQSSWGTRQMFF. The rearrangement uses TRDV2 and TRDJ3; 9 bases agree with TRDD3. The CDR3 contains 21 residues. Germline V CDR1 and CDR2: GEAIGNYY, EKD.

This clone was counted a few times. TCRdb assigns this DNA the protein of a much larger clone, which departs from its translation at residue 11; this likely reflects a read error, and the protein shown comes from translating the DNA. The chain carries TRDV2 and TRDJ2; 11 positions agree with TRDD3. V was pared by 0 bases and J by 8 bases, with 7 bases of the junction left unmatched. Germline V gives CDR1 GEAIGNYY, CDR2 EKD. The CDR3 sequence is 16 residues long. This CDR3 reads CACDTVGDTPSAQLFF. CDR3 nucleotide sequence: TGTGCCTGTGACACCGTGGGGGATACGCCGAGTGCACAACTCTTCTTT.

This clone has only a few counts. This sequence is one base from a far larger clone and is likely a read error. Other DNA sequences in this sample translate to the same CDR3. The chain joins TRDV1 to TRDJ1, with D perhaps TRDD2 or TRDD3 (7 bases each). The germline CDR1 and CDR2 sequences are TSWWSYY and QGS. The CDR3 consists of 24 residues. The germline V and J ends were trimmed by 6 bases and 0 bases, with 41 bases remaining between them. The CDR3 here is CALGEFRFLPLRGINPHYTDKLIF. CDR3 bases: TGTGCTCTTGGAGAATTTCGATTCCTACCATTGAGGGGGATCAACCCCCATTACACCGATAAACTCATCTTT.

This clone was found a few times. TCRdb's entry gives the protein of a much larger clone, which mismatches this DNA's translation at residue 4, likely from a read error; the protein reported here is translated from the DNA. V gene TRDV2 combines with J gene TRDJ3; 11 nucleotides agree with TRDD3. CDR3 size: 20 residues. J gave up 0 bases and V 5 bases, and 11 bases lay outside the gene matches. Germline V gene data show CDR1 as GEAIGNYY and CDR2 as EKD. The CDR3 sequence: CACVPVGDTESSWDTRQMFF. The CDR3 DNA reads TGTGCCTGTGTCCCTGTGGGGGATACGGAGAGCTCCTGGGACACCCGACAGATGTTTTTC.

As concerns this clone: The protein TCRdb gives is from a much larger clone and does not agree with this DNA's translation at residue 9, likely a read error; the protein shown here comes from the DNA. The V and J genes are TRDV3 and TRDJ1; no clear D. V lost 0 bases and J lost 5, with 19 bases in between. The CDR3 covers 15 residues. Germline CDR1 is TVYSNPD and CDR2 is GDNSRS (reference sequence). The CDR3 loop reads CAFSMPVEPLDKLIF. CDR3 in DNA: TGTGCCTTTAGTATGCCGGTAGAGCCTCTAGATAAACTCATCTTT.

This clone turned up a few times. A read error likely explains why the TCRdb protein, taken from a much larger clone, differs from this DNA's translation at residue 4; the protein shown is translated from the DNA. This chain joins TRDV2 and TRDJ3, with TRDD3 as a possible D gene (5 bases). The length of the CDR3 is 18 residues. CDR1 is GEAIGNYY and CDR2 is EKD in the germline V gene. Here the CDR3 DNA reads TGTGCCTGTAACACAGTACTGGACAGCTCCTGGGACACCCGACAGATGTTTTTC. Protein product: CACNTVLDSSWDTRQMFF.

The CDR3 DNA sequence: TGTGCCTGTGAGCCTTCCTTCTACCGTACTGGGGGACACTACACCGATAAACTCATCTTT. Amino acid sequence: CACEPSFYRTGGHYTDKLIF. V is TRDV2 and J is TRDJ1, with 9 bases that match TRDD3. TCRdb supplies no J gene; here it was assigned by aligning the nucleotide sequence to germline. V was pared by 4 bases and J by 0 bases, with 20 bases of the junction left unmatched. CDR1 and CDR2 (germline): GEAIGNYY, EKD. This CDR3 spans 20 amino acids.

Points on this clone: A far larger clone is one base from this, pointing to a likely read error. The same CDR3 can be traced to other DNA sequences in this sample. V and J are TRDV2 and TRDJ1, with a possible D match to TRDD3 (6 bases). The CDR3 extends over 19 amino acids. In germline, CDR1 is GEAIGNYY, CDR2 EKD. DNA for the CDR3: TGCGCCTGTGACACGATCGGAAACATGGGGGGGGAGATCACCGATAAACTCATCTTT. Amino acid sequence: CACDTIGNMGGEITDKLIF.

This clone came up a few times. A read error likely explains this, since a far larger clone differs by one base. J is TRDJ1 and V is TRDV2; TRDD3 agrees at 7 bases. Germline V gene data show CDR1 as GEAIGNYY and CDR2 as EKD. V shed 2 bases, J shed 6 bases, and the junction held 8 bases outside the gene matches. The CDR3 is 14 amino acids. The CDR3 spells CACDRLGATNKLIF. The DNA of the CDR3 is TGTGCCTGTGACAGGCTGGGGGCTACCAATAAACTCATCTTT.

This clone appeared a few times. The J gene corresponds to TRDJ1; a V gene call is absent; TRDD3 was called by the table and not checked on the DNA. The CDR3 covers 22 residues. CDR3 coding DNA: TGTGCTCTTGGGGAATTGCCCCTTCCCATTCCCCCCATGGGGATACGCGGCGATAAACTCATCTTT. This sequence encodes CALGELPLPIPPMGIRGDKLIF.

In this sample, this clone turned up a few times. No V gene was called here, but the J gene is TRDJ1; TRDD3 was called by the table and not checked on the DNA. CDR3 size: 15 residues. CDR3 in DNA: TGTGCCTCCCTACTTCGGCTGGGGAACACCGATAAACTCATCTTT. This gives the protein CASLLRLGNTDKLIF.

A note on this clone: TCRdb has a much larger clone's protein, which differs at residue 5 from the translation of this DNA, likely because of a read error; what is shown is the protein translated from the DNA. J is TRDJ1 and V is TRDV2; 8 bases agree with TRDD3. Germline V gives CDR1 GEAIGNYY, CDR2 EKD. The CDR3 extends over 20 amino acids. The V and J ends lost 2 bases and 0 bases, in that order; junction bases with no gene match: 19. The CDR3 loop reads CACDIVLSTGGPRYTDKLIF. CDR3 in DNA: TGTGCCTGTGACATCGTCCTCAGTACTGGGGGTCCTAGGTACACCGATAAACTCATCTTT.

This clone has more than one count but fewer than ten. A far larger clone is off by one base, so a read error is likely. Other DNA variants within this sample encode the same CDR3. The chain is built from TRDV2 and TRDJ1; the match to TRDD3 covers 9 bases. V gave up 3 bases and J gave up 2 bases; unmatched junction bases: 12. This CDR3 has 17 amino acids. CDR1 is GEAIGNYY, CDR2 EKD, per germline. CDR3: CACDSMRTGGHTDKLIF. In DNA, the CDR3 is TGTGCCTGTGACTCCATGCGTACTGGGGGACATACCGATAAACTCATCTTT.

This clone has just a few counts. A far larger clone lies a single base away; this is likely a read error. Other DNA sequences of this sample code for an identical CDR3. The rearrangement uses TRDV2 and TRDJ1, with D tentatively TRDD3 (5 bases). This CDR3 spans 16 amino acids. Trimming shortened V by 0 bases and J by 5 bases, and 18 bases separated the two germline ends. Germline CDR1 reads GEAIGNYY; CDR2 reads EKD. CDR3 region: CACDTLGGSITDKLIF. In DNA form, the CDR3 reads TGTGCCTGTGACACCCTGGGTGGATCGATTACTGATAAACTCATCTTT.